The clone carrying this T cell receptor beta chain was seen at least ten times. Its antigen is undetermined. Sample-barcoded 5' priming and a J-beta primer mix drove a second PCR of roughly 7 to 11 cycles. TCRdb analysed the 5' RACE reads with MiXCR anew, one entry per CDR3 protein. Among about 640,000 distinct CDR3 sequences, 58% were seen once, and the ten largest hold approximately 40%. This sample stems from a study of blood T cells in healthy people across ages. Study-wide context: About one barcoded beta molecule was captured per two T cells (by template switching). Broader study findings: Diversity of TCR beta correlated strongly with naive T cell percentage. More naive CD4+ cells and higher diversity were found in long-lived than in aged donors.

Trimming removed 6 bases at V and 5 bases at J, with 16 bases between. The germline V gene has CDR1 DFQATT and CDR2 SNEGSKA (reference sequence). CDR3 length: 14 amino acids. The clonotype was recovered from a man between 60 and 75 years old in good health. The sample consisted of blood. The chain carries TRBV20-1 and TRBJ1-4, with D possibly TRBD1 on 5 matching bases. The CDR3 region is CSADSGQANEKLFF. The CDR3 DNA reads as TGCAGTGCCGACAGCGGGCAGGCCAATGAAAAACTGTTTTTT.